This TCR beta chain emerged from a study of blood T cells in healthy people across ages. Study context: The capture of about one barcoded beta molecule per two T cells was achieved by template switching. General observations from the study: PBMC samples, being unsorted, prevented any conclusive comparison of naive and antigen-experienced cells.

The V end was cut by 4 bases, the J end by 1 base, with 10 bases between. This CDR3 has 14 amino acids. Donors were systemically healthy Caucasian individuals from Russia aged 6 to 90 years. Each donor gave roughly 9.2 milliliters of peripheral blood. Concerning this clonotype: Its antigen is as yet unknown.

A J-beta primer mix and a sample-barcoded 5' primer were used in a second PCR of roughly 6 to 11 cycles. TCRdb analysed the 5' RACE reads with MiXCR anew, one entry per CDR3 protein. The sample lists hundreds of thousands of distinct CDR3 sequences; under 40% were seen once. The rearrangement joins TRBV12-3 or TRBV12-4 to TRBJ1-1; D not certain. The sample taken for sequencing was blood. The receptor was derived from a man between 18 and 35 years old in good health. CDR3 amino acids: CASSSWGRNTEAFF. The CDR3 coding sequence is TGTGCCAGCAGTTCTTGGGGAAGGAACACTGAAGCTTTCTTT.